This T cell receptor (beta chain) was recorded in a study of shared clonotypes between healthy human individuals. Study-level background: The donors, a couple of women and three men, were aged 18 to 49.

Findings and limits, study-wide: Sampling involved blood alone; tissue repertoires likely differ.

V lost 7 bases and J lost 0, with 16 bases in between. Per germline, CDR1 MDHEN and CDR2 SYDVKM. The CDR3 runs 15 residues. For this clone: The antigen remains unidentified.

For every subset, genomic DNA was evenly distributed across several immunoSEQ plates. Profiled with immunoSEQ multiplex PCR; TCRdb holds only in-frame clones, not every one. The sample gives hundreds of thousands of clones, approximately 80% of which show up once; 12% is in the top ten. The rearrangement joins TRBV28 to TRBJ2-7; D uncertain. Sequencing was done on a sample of PBMCs. The source of this sequence is a woman aged 40 to 50 in good health. Some clones in this sample may be carry-over from other donors' samples. CDR3 in amino acids: CASTFGPIRSYEQYF. In DNA form, the CDR3 reads TGTGCCAGCACCTTTGGGCCTATTCGCTCCTACGAGCAGTACTTC.